This TCR beta chain was recorded in a study of T-cell memory formation after mild COVID-19. The CDR3 is 15 residues long. Germline CDR1 SGHTA, CDR2 FQGNSA. V gave up 5 bases and J gave up 6 bases; unmatched junction bases: 10. TCRdb reprocessed the 5' RACE reads via MiXCR and lists one record per CDR3 protein. The sample has roughly 300,000 distinct CDR3 sequences, 8.2% seen once. The J gene is TRBJ1-1, the V gene TRBV7-2, with TRBD1 matching over 9 bases. The clonotype comes from a young man who had mild COVID-19 (a few samples of this study predate the infection). Cell type and time point are not known. Sequencing input: PBMCs or a T cell subset sorted from them (not recorded which). The CDR3 reads CASSPGTGFRAEAFF. For the CDR3, the DNA is TGTGCCAGCAGCCCTGGGACAGGGTTTAGGGCTGAAGCTTTCTTT. Together with reference TRBV7-2 and TRBJ1-1, the CDR3 gives the full variable domain: GAGVSQSPSNKVTEKGKDVELRCDPISGHTALYWYRQSLGQGLEFLIYFQGNSAPDKSGLPSDRFSAERTGGSVSTLTIQRTQQEDSAVYLCASSPGTGFRAEAFFGQGTRLTVV.